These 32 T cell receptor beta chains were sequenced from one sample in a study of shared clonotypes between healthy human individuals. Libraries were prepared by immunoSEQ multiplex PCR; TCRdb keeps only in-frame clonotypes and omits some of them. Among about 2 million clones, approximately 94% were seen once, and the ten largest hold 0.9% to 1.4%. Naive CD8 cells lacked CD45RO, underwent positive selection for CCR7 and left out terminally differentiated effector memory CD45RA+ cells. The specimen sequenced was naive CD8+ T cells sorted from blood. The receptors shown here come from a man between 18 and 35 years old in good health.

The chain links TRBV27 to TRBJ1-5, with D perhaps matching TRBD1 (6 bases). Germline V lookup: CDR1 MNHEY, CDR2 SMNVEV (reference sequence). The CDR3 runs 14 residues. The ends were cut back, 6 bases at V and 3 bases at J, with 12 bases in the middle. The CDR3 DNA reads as TGTGCCAGCAGCCCCCAGGGGACCAATCAGCCCCAGCATTTT. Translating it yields CASSPQGTNQPQHF.

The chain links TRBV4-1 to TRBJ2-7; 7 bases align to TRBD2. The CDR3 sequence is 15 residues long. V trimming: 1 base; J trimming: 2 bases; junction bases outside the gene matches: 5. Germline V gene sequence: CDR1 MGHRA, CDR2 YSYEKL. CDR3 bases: TGCGCCAGCAGCCAAGTGTCTAGCGGAGCCTACGAGCAGTACTTC. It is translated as CASSQVSSGAYEQYF.

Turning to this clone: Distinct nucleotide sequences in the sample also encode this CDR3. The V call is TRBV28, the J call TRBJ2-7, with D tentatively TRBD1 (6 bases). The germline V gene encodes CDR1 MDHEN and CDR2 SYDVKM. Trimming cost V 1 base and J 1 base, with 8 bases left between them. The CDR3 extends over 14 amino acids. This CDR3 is CASSLSTGSYEQYF. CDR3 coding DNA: TGTGCCAGCAGTTTATCGACAGGATCCTACGAGCAGTACTTC.

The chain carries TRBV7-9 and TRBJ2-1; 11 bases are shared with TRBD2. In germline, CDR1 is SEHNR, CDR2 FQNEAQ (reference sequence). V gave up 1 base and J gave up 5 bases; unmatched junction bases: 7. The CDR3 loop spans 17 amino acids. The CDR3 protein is CASSLDPGLAENNEQFF. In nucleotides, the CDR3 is TGTGCCAGCAGCTTAGATCCGGGACTAGCGGAAAACAATGAGCAGTTCTTC.

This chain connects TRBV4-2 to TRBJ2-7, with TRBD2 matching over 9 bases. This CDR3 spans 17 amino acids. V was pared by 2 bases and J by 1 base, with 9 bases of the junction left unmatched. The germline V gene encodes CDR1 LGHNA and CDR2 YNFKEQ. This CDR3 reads CASSQRESGGSSYEQYF. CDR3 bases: TGTGCCAGCAGCCAAAGAGAAAGCGGGGGGTCTTCCTACGAGCAGTACTTC.

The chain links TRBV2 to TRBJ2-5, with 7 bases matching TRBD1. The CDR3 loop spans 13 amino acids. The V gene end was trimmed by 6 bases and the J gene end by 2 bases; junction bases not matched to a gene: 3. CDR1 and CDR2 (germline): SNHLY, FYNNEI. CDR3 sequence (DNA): TGTGCCAGCAGCCCGGGACAGCAAGAGACCCAGTACTTC. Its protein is CASSPGQQETQYF.

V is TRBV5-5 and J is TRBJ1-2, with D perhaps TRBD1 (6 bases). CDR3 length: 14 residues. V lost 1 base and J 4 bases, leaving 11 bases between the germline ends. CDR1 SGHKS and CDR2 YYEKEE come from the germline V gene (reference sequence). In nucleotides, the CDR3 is TGTGCCAGCAGCTTGTATCAGGGGCTCTATGGCTACACCTTC. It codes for CASSLYQGLYGYTF.

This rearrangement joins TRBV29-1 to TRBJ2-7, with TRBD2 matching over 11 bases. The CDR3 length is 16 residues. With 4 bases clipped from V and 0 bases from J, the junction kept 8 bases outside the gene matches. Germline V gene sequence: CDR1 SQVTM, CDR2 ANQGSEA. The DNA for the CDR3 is TGCAGCGTTGGGGGGACGACTAGCGGGAACTCCTACGAGCAGTACTTC. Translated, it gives CSVGGTTSGNSYEQYF.

The CDR3, as DNA: TGTGCCAGCAGCTGGCGGGAGAGATCCTACGAGCAGTACTTC. Protein product: CASSWRERSYEQYF. The V call is TRBV11-2, the J call TRBJ2-7, with 7 bases fitting TRBD2. Germline V gene sequence: CDR1 SGHAT, CDR2 FQNNGV. Unmatched junction bases numbered 4, after V lost 4 bases and J lost 1 base. The CDR3 is 14 residues long.

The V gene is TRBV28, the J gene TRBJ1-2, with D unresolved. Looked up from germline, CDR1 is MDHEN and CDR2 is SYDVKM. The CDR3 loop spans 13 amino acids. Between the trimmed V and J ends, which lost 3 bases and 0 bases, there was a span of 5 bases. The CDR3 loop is CASSFLANYGYTF. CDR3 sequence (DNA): TGTGCCAGCAGTTTTTTAGCTAACTATGGCTACACCTTC.

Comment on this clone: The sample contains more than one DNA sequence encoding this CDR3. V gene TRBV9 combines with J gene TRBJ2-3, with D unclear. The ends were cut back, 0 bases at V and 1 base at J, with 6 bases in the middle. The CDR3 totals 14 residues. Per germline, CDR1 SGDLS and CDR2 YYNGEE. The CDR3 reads CASSVDRGTDTQYF. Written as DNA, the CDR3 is TGTGCCAGCAGCGTAGACAGAGGCACAGATACGCAGTATTTT.

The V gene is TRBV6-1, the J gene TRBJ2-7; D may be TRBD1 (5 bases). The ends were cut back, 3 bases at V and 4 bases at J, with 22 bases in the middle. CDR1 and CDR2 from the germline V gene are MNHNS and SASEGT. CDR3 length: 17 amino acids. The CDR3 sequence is CASSEEQAAEEYYEQYF. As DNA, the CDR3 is TGTGCCAGCAGTGAGGAACAGGCTGCTGAGGAGTATTACGAGCAGTACTTC.

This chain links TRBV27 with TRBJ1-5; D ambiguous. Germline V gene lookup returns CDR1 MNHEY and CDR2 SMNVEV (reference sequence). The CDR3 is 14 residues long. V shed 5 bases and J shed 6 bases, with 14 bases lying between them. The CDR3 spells CASSPGPPSQPQHF. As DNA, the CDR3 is TGTGCCAGCAGTCCCGGCCCGCCCAGTCAGCCCCAGCATTTT.

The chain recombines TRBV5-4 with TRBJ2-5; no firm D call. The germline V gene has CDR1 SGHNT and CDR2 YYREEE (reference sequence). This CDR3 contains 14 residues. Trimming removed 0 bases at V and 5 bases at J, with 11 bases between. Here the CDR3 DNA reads TGTGCCAGCAGCTTGGACCTCATATACGAGACCCAGTACTTC. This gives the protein CASSLDLIYETQYF.

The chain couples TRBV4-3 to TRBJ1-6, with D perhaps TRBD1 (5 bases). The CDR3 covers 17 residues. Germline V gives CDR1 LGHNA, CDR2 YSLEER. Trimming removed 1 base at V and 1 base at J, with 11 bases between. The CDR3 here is CASSQGRTSSYNSPLHF. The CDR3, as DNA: TGCGCCAGCAGCCAAGGACGGACAAGTTCCTATAATTCACCCCTCCACTTT.

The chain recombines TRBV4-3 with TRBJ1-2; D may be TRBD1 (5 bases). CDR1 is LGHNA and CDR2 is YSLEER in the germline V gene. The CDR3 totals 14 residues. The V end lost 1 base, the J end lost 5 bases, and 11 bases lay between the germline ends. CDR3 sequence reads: CASSQGSGVYGYTF. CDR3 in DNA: TGCGCCAGCAGCCAAGGATCGGGGGTTTATGGCTACACCTTC.

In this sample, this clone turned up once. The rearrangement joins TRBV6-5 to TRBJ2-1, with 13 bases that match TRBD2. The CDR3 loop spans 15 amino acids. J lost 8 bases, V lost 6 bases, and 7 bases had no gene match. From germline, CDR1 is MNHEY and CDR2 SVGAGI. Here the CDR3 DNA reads TGTGCCAGCAGCCGGACTAGCGGGGGTTTAGATGAGCAGTTCTTC. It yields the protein CASSRTSGGLDEQFF.

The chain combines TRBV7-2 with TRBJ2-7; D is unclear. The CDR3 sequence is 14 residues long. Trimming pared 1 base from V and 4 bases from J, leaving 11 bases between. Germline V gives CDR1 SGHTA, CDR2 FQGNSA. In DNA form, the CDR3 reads TGTGCCAGCAGCTTAGACGGCCCCGGATACGAGCAGTACTTC. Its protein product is CASSLDGPGYEQYF. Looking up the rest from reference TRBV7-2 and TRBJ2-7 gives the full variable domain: GAGVSQSPSNKVTEKGKDVELRCDPISGHTALYWYRQSLGQGLEFLIYFQGNSAPDKSGLPSDRFSAERTGGSVSTLTIQRTQQEDSAVYLCASSLDGPGYEQYFGPGTRLTVT.

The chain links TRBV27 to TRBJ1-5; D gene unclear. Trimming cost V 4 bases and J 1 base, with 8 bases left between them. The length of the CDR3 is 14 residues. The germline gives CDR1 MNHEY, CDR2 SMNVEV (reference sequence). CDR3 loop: CASSYFGSNQPQHF. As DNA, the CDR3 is TGTGCCAGCAGTTACTTCGGGAGCAATCAGCCCCAGCATTTT.

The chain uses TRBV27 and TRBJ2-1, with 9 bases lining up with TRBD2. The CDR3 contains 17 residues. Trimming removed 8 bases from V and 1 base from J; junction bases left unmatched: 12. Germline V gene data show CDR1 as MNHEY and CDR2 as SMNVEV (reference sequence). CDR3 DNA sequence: TGTGCCAGCCCCCAGTTCCTAGCGGGACTATCCTACAATGAGCAGTTCTTC. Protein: CASPQFLAGLSYNEQFF.

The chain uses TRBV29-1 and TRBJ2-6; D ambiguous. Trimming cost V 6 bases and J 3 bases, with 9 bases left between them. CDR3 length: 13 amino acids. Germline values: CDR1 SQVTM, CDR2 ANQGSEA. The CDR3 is CSVAHVGANVLTF. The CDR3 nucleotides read TGCAGCGTGGCCCATGTTGGGGCCAACGTCCTGACTTTC.

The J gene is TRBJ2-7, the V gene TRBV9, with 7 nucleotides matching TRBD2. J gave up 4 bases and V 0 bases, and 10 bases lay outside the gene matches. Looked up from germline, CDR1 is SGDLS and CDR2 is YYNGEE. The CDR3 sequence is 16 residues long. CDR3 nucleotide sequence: TGTGCCAGCAGCGTAGAGCCTAGCGGAGACCTATACGAGCAGTACTTC. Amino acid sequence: CASSVEPSGDLYEQYF.

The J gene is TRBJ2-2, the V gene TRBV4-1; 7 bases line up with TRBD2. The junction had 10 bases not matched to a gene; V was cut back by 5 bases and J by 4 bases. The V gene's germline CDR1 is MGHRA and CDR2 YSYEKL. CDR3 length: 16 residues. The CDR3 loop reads CASSSLISGSTGELFF. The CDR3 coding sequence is TGCGCCAGCAGCTCCTTGATTAGCGGGTCCACCGGGGAGCTGTTTTTT.

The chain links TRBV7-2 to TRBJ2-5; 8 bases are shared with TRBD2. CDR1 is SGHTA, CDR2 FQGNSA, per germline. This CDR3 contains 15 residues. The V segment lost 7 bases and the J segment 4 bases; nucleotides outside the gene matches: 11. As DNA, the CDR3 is TGTGCCAGCAACACTCTAGCGGGCCCGGGAGAGACCCAGTACTTC. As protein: CASNTLAGPGETQYF.

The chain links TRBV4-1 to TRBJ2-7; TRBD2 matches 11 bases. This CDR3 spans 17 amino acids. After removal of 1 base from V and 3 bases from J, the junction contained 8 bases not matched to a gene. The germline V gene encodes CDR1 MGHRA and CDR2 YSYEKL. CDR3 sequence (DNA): TGCGCCAGCAGCCAAGTTATGAGACTAGCGGGGATCTACGAGCAGTACTTC. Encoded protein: CASSQVMRLAGIYEQYF.

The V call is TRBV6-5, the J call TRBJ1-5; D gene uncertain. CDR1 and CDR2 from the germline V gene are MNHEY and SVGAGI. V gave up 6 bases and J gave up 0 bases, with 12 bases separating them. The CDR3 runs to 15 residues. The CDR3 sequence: CASSASVYSNQPQHF. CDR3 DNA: TGTGCCAGCAGCGCGAGTGTGTATAGCAATCAGCCCCAGCATTTT.

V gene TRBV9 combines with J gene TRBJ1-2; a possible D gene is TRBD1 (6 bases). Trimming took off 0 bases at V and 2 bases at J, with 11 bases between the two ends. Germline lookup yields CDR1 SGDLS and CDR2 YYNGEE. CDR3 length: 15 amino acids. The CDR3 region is CASSVEAGDNYGYTF. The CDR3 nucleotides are TGTGCCAGCAGCGTAGAAGCAGGGGACAACTATGGCTACACCTTC.

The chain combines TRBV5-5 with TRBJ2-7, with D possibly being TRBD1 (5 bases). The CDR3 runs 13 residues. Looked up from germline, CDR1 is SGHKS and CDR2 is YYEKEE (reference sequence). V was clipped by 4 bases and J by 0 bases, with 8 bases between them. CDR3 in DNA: TGTGCCAGCAGCCGGACACCCTCCTACGAGCAGTACTTC. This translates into CASSRTPSYEQYF.

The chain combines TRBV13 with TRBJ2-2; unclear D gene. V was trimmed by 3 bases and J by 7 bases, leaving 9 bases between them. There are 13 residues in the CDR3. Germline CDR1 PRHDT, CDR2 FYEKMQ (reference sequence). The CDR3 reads CASSFGLNGELFF. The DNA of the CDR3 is TGTGCCAGCAGCTTCGGCTTAAACGGGGAGCTGTTTTTT.

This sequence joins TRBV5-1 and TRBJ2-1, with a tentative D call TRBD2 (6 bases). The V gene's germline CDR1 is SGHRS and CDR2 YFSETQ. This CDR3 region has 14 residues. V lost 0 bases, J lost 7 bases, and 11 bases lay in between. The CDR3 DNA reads TGCGCCAGCAGCTTGGCGGGAGCAAGGAATGAGCAGTTCTTC. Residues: CASSLAGARNEQFF.

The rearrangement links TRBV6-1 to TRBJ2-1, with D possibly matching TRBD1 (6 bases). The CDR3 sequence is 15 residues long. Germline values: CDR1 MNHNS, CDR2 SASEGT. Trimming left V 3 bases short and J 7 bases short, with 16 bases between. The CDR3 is CASSDPQGPRNEQFF. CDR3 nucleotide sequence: TGTGCCAGCAGTGACCCACAGGGTCCGCGAAATGAGCAGTTCTTC.

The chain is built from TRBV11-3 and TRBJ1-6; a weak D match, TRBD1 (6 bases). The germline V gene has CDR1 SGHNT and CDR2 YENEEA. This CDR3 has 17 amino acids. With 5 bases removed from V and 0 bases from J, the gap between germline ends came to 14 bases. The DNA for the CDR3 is TGTGCCAGCAGCGAGGGACACTCGAGCTCCTATAATTCACCCCTCCACTTT. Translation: CASSEGHSSSYNSPLHF.